The clone carrying this TCR beta chain was detected only a few times. The record originates from a study of lymphopenia after photon versus proton radiotherapy. The data were produced by immunoSEQ multiplex PCR, yet TCRdb's version contains in-frame clones alone and is incomplete. The sample holds about 160,000 clones, about 85% seen once. J gave up 0 bases and V 5 bases, and 4 bases lay outside the gene matches. The CDR3 sequence is 15 residues long. Germline V CDR1 and CDR2: LNHDA, SQIVND (reference sequence). The sequenced sample was peripheral blood, obtained from a patient treated with photon-based radiotherapy. The V call is TRBV19, the J call TRBJ1-5, with 7 bases fitting TRBD1. This clonotype originated in a man aged 50 to 60 with gastric cancer. The CDR3 spells CASSGTVNSNQPQHF. CDR3 nucleotide sequence: TGTGCCAGTAGTGGGACAGTGAATAGCAATCAGCCCCAGCATTTT.